This TCR beta chain emerged from a study of identical twins. TCRdb passed the 5' RACE reads through MiXCR, listing each CDR3 protein once. This table has around 1.7 million distinct CDR3 sequences, about 31% appearing once. CDR1 LNHNV and CDR2 YYDKDF come from the germline V gene (reference sequence). The V and J ends lost 0 bases and 11 bases, in that order; junction bases with no gene match: 12. The CDR3 is 15 residues long. This clonotype was seen a single time. This TCR derives from a newborn girl in good health. The sequenced sample consisted of cord blood. The V call is TRBV15, the J call TRBJ2-5; 7 bases map to TRBD1. The CDR3 loop is CATSRDPGTDNEQYF. The DNA for the CDR3 is TGTGCCACCAGCAGAGACCCCGGGACAGACAATGAGCAGTACTTC. The variable domain in full, with the rest retrieved from reference TRBV15 and TRBJ2-5, is DAMVIQNPRYQVTQFGKPVTLSCSQTLNHNVMYWYQQKSSQAPKLLFHYYDKDFNNEADTPDNFQSRRPNTSFCFLDIRSPGLGDTAMYLCATSRDPGTDNEQYFGPGTRLLVL.